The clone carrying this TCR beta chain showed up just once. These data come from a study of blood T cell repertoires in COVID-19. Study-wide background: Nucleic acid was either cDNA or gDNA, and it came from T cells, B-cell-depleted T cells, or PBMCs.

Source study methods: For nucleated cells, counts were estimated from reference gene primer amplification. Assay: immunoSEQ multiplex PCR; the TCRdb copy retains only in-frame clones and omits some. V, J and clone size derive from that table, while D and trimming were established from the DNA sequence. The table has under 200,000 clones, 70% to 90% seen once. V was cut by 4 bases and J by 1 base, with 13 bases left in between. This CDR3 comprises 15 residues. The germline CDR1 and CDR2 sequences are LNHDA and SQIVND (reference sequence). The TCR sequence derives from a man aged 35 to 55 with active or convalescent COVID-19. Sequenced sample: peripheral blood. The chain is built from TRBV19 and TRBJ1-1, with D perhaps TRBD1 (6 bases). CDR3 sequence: CASSTNRVWNTEAFF. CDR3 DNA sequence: TGTGCCAGTAGTACGAACAGGGTGTGGAACACTGAAGCTTTCTTT.